Each of the 11 T cell receptor beta chains below was sequenced from the same sample in a study of cytomegalovirus exposure and HLA in healthy donors. Some clones are missing from TCRdb's copy, which holds only in-frame ones; the method was immunoSEQ multiplex PCR. The data show fewer than 120,000 clones, approximately 90% seen once. The sequenced material came from PBMCs. The receptor source for this set is a woman aged 18-30 years in good health and CMV-seronegative.

This clone appeared a single time. The genes are TRBV4-1 and TRBJ2-7; 8 bases align to TRBD1. Trimming at V came to 4 bases and at J to 0 bases, leaving 8 bases not matched to a gene. The CDR3 is 16 residues long. Germline loops: CDR1 MGHRA, CDR2 YSYEKL. CDR3 sequence: CASSPRQGQASYEQYF. For the CDR3, the DNA is TGCGCCAGCAGCCCCCGACAGGGACAGGCCTCCTACGAGCAGTACTTC.

This rearrangement joins TRBV10-3 to TRBJ1-5; D might be TRBD1 (5 bases). Trimming took off 8 bases at V and 3 bases at J, with 17 bases between the two ends. This CDR3 is 15 amino acids long. CDR1 ENHRY and CDR2 SYGVKD come from the germline V gene. This chain's CDR3 is CAIGSGNYDNQPQHF. In nucleotides, the CDR3 is TGTGCCATCGGATCAGGGAATTATGACAATCAGCCCCAGCATTTT.

The chain is built from TRBV25-1 and TRBJ1-1, with 8 bases identical to TRBD1. The CDR3 sequence is 13 residues long. The V gene's germline CDR1 is MGHDK and CDR2 SYGVNS. The junction had 1 base not matched to a gene; V was cut back by 2 bases and J by 5 bases. The CDR3 sequence: CASSETGGTEAFF. The CDR3 DNA reads as TGTGCCAGCAGTGAAACAGGGGGGACTGAAGCTTTCTTT.

In DNA form, the CDR3 reads TGTGCCAGCAGTTACTCGCGAGGGCTGAACACTGAAGCTTTCTTT. It specifies CASSYSRGLNTEAFF. The chain links TRBV6-6 to TRBJ1-1; no definite D call. The CDR3 is 15 amino acids. Trimming removed 0 bases from V and 0 bases from J, with 8 bases in between. From germline, CDR1 is MNHNY and CDR2 SVGAGI (reference sequence).

The chain carries TRBV5-1 and TRBJ2-2, with TRBD2 matching over 7 bases. The CDR3 spans 14 residues. Germline V gene sequence: CDR1 SGHRS, CDR2 YFSETQ. Germline trimming cut 2 bases from V and 6 bases from J; bases unmatched to any gene: 4. CDR3 in DNA: TGCGCCAGCAGCTTCATAGCGGGCCCCGGGGAGCTGTTTTTT. Protein: CASSFIAGPGELFF.

The CDR3 sequence is CASSLSGQVWTEAFF. In DNA, the CDR3 is TGTGCCAGCAGCTTATCCGGACAGGTATGGACTGAAGCTTTCTTT. V gene TRBV7-2 combines with J gene TRBJ1-1; the match to TRBD1 covers 7 bases. V lost 2 bases, J lost 5 bases, and 8 bases stayed unmatched. Germline V gene sequence: CDR1 SGHTA, CDR2 FQGNSA. This CDR3 is built from 15 residues.

This clone is a singleton in its sample. The CDR3 DNA is TGTGCCATCAGTGGCCCAAGAGGGTATGGCTACACCTTC. Encoded protein: CAISGPRGYGYTF. This sequence joins TRBV10-3 and TRBJ1-2; no firm D call. Trimming cost V 4 bases and J 5 bases, with 11 bases left between them. Germline values: CDR1 ENHRY, CDR2 SYGVKD. The CDR3 extends over 13 amino acids.

The V gene is TRBV4-1, the J gene TRBJ1-5; possible D gene TRBD1, 5 bases. Trimming took 0 bases from V and 1 from J, leaving 10 bases between them. The germline CDR1 and CDR2 sequences are MGHRA and YSYEKL. This CDR3 region has 16 residues. DNA for the CDR3: TGCGCCAGCAGCCAAGATGGAGGGACGAGCAATCAGCCCCAGCATTTT. Translating it yields CASSQDGGTSNQPQHF.

This clone was found a few times. This chain connects TRBV2 to TRBJ2-7, with 10 nucleotides matching TRBD1. Germline CDR1 SNHLY, CDR2 FYNNEI. CDR3 length: 13 amino acids. The junction had 3 bases not matched to a gene; V was cut back by 7 bases and J by 3 bases. The CDR3 spells CASMDRGSYEQYF. The DNA for the CDR3 is TGTGCCAGCATGGACAGGGGGAGCTACGAGCAGTACTTC.

The chain has TRBV6-1 and TRBJ2-7, with TRBD1 matching 7 bases. V dropped 6 bases and J dropped 2; count of bases not matched to a gene: 10. Germline V CDR1 and CDR2: MNHNS, SASEGT. The CDR3 runs to 15 residues. CDR3 sequence: CASRDRTGRAYEQYF. The CDR3 coding sequence is TGTGCCAGCAGAGATAGGACAGGAAGGGCCTACGAGCAGTACTTC.

CDR3 in DNA: TGTGCCAGCAGCTTAAGTCCAGGGAACACTGAAGCTTTCTTT. It yields the protein CASSLSPGNTEAFF. The V and J genes are TRBV7-3 and TRBJ1-1; D is ambiguous. The V gene lost 1 base and the J gene lost 1 base, with 7 bases spanning the gap. Germline V gives CDR1 SGHTA, CDR2 FQGTGA. The CDR3 length is 14 residues.